These 32 T cell receptor beta chains were all obtained from the same sample, sequenced in a study of early T cells in non-severe SARS-CoV-2 infection. TCRdb fed the 5' RACE reads into MiXCR, producing one record per CDR3 protein. The data contain 25,000 to 35,000 distinct CDR3 sequences, 6% to 7% of them singletons. Sequenced input: whole blood. The receptors here all came from an adult who was a healthcare worker with PCR-confirmed SARS-CoV-2 infection or an uninfected control (not recorded which).

In this sample, this clonotype turned up many times. V is TRBV2 and J is TRBJ2-7; D not certain. The ends were cut back, 7 bases at V and 4 bases at J, with 8 bases in the middle. Germline V gene sequence: CDR1 SNHLY, CDR2 FYNNEI. This CDR3 region has 11 residues. In DNA, the CDR3 is TGTGCCAGCAATAGAAAGTACGAGCAGTACTTC. Translated: CASNRKYEQYF.

This clonotype has at least ten counts. J is TRBJ2-7 and V is TRBV7-8; perhaps TRBD1 as D (6 bases). The V end lost 2 bases, the J end lost 0 bases, and 11 bases lay between the germline ends. Germline CDR1 reads SGHVS; CDR2 reads FQNEAQ. The CDR3 runs 15 residues. CDR3 coding DNA: TGTGCCAGCAGCTTACATCAGGGGCCCTCCTACGAGCAGTACTTC. Residues: CASSLHQGPSYEQYF.

This clonotype was observed at least ten times. The V call is TRBV19, the J call TRBJ2-2; D gene ambiguous. This CDR3 contains 13 residues. V dropped 4 bases and J dropped 2 bases, with 5 bases sitting between them. CDR1 LNHDA and CDR2 SQIVND come from the germline V gene (reference sequence). CDR3 sequence (DNA): TGTGCCAGTAGTAAAGTTAACACCGGGGAGCTGTTTTTT. Residues: CASSKVNTGELFF.

This clonotype was found many times. The chain couples TRBV7-9 to TRBJ1-6; D is uncertain. The V gene's germline CDR1 is SEHNR and CDR2 FQNEAQ (reference sequence). The CDR3 contains 14 residues. Trimming took 0 bases from V and 5 from J, leaving 5 bases between them. The CDR3 sequence is CASSLARNNSPLHF. The CDR3 DNA is TGTGCCAGCAGCTTAGCCAGGAATAATTCACCCCTCCACTTT. The variable domain in full, completed from reference TRBV7-9 and TRBJ1-6, reads DTGVSQNPRHKITKRGQNVTFRCDPISEHNRLYWYRQTLGQGPEFLTYFQNEAQLEKSRLLSDRFSAERPKGSFSTLEIQRTEQGDSAMYLCASSLARNNSPLHFGNGTRLTVT.

This clonotype was seen ten or more times. V is TRBV24-1 and J is TRBJ2-1; 9 nucleotides agree with TRBD1. In germline, CDR1 is KGHDR, CDR2 SFDVKD. The CDR3 runs 13 residues. V dropped 5 bases and J dropped 7; count of bases not matched to a gene: 2. The CDR3, as DNA: TGTGCCACCAGTGCGGGACAGGGAAATGAGCAGTTCTTC. Its translation: CATSAGQGNEQFF.

There are many counts of this clonotype. The rearrangement joins TRBV4-2 to TRBJ2-1; no clear D gene. V shed 6 bases and J shed 2 bases, with 14 bases lying between them. Germline V gene sequence: CDR1 LGHNA, CDR2 YNFKEQ. There are 15 residues in the CDR3. The CDR3 loop is CASRRTPRPYNEQFF. The CDR3 DNA sequence: TGTGCCAGCAGACGCACCCCGAGGCCCTACAATGAGCAGTTCTTC.

In its sample, this clonotype was seen many times. The junction departs from germline at one end; a sequencing error may be responsible. The chain has TRBV20-1 and TRBJ1-6, with D unresolved. This CDR3 is 13 amino acids long. Germline V gives CDR1 DFQATT, CDR2 SNEGSKA (reference sequence). DNA of the CDR3: TGCAGTGCTGGAGACACTATTAATTCACCCCTCCACTTT. This codes for CSAGDTINSPLHF.

This clonotype was recorded a few times. This chain links TRBV7-2 with TRBJ2-3; tentatively, D is TRBD2 (6 bases). Trimming pared 1 base from V and 0 bases from J, leaving 8 bases between. The length of the CDR3 is 15 residues. CDR1 is SGHTA, CDR2 FQGNSA, per germline. The CDR3, as DNA: TGTGCCAGCAGCTTAGGGGGGACTAGCACAGATACGCAGTATTTT. Residues: CASSLGGTSTDTQYF. Full variable domain (remainder filled in from reference TRBV7-2 and TRBJ2-3): GAGVSQSPSNKVTEKGKDVELRCDPISGHTALYWYRQSLGQGLEFLIYFQGNSAPDKSGLPSDRFSAERTGGSVSTLTIQRTQQEDSAVYLCASSLGGTSTDTQYFGPGTRLTVL.

The chain is built from TRBV12-3 or TRBV12-4 and TRBJ1-5; D is ambiguous. The CDR3 extends over 14 amino acids. V was pared by 3 bases and J by 3 bases, with 9 bases between. The CDR3 loop reads CASSFFGDNQPQHF. The CDR3 DNA reads as TGTGCCAGCAGTTTCTTCGGGGACAATCAGCCCCAGCATTTT.

The gene calls are TRBV4-1 and TRBJ1-3; no reliable D call. The CDR3 loop spans 16 amino acids. Germline assignment: CDR1 MGHRA and CDR2 YSYEKL. Trimming removed 2 bases at V and 3 bases at J, with 14 bases between. CDR3 sequence reads: CASSQNSGGFGNTIYF. DNA for the CDR3: TGCGCCAGCAGCCAAAACTCGGGAGGGTTTGGAAACACCATATATTTT.

Judged by abundance, this clonotype is medium-sized. This chain joins TRBV29-1 and TRBJ1-2, with D unresolved. Germline assignment: CDR1 SQVTM and CDR2 ANQGSEA. CDR3 length: 11 residues. V shed 3 bases and J shed 8 bases, with 10 bases lying between them. CDR3 loop: CSVDGRRGYTF. CDR3 sequence (DNA): TGCAGCGTTGACGGACGTCGAGGCTACACCTTC.

This clonotype occurred many times. CDR3 DNA: TGTGCCAGCAGCTTAAACCCCAGGGGGCCGGCTTTCTTT. Protein: CASSLNPRGPAFF. This chain links TRBV7-2 with TRBJ1-1, with 8 bases fitting TRBD1. Trimming cost V 2 bases and J 11 bases; bases outside gene matches: 7. Germline CDR1 is SGHTA and CDR2 is FQGNSA. This CDR3 comprises 13 residues.

This clonotype was counted at least ten times. The chain carries TRBV5-6 and TRBJ1-6; 9 bases are shared with TRBD1. The CDR3 totals 14 residues. Germline-derived CDR1 and CDR2 are SGHDT and YYEEEE. Trimming cost V 3 bases and J 9 bases; bases outside gene matches: 4. The chain's CDR3 is CASSSGTGRSPLHF. Written as DNA, the CDR3 is TGTGCCAGCAGCTCCGGGACAGGGCGTTCACCCCTCCACTTT. Together with reference TRBV5-6 and TRBJ1-6, the CDR3 gives the full variable domain: DAGVTQSPTHLIKTRGQQVTLRCSPKSGHDTVSWYQQALGQGPQFIFQYYEEEERQRGNFPDRFSGHQFPNYSSELNVNALLLGDSALYLCASSSGTGRSPLHFGNGTRLTVT.

This clonotype was detected many times. The chain is built from TRBV5-6 and TRBJ2-5; D is possibly TRBD1 (6 bases). The CDR3 runs to 13 residues. V was cut by 1 base and J by 4 bases, with 8 bases left in between. In germline, CDR1 is SGHDT, CDR2 YYEEEE. CDR3 sequence reads: CASSLFRGETQYF. Written as DNA, the CDR3 is TGTGCCAGCAGCTTGTTCAGGGGAGAGACCCAGTACTTC.

This clonotype was detected ten times or more. The genes are TRBV27 and TRBJ2-7; 8 positions agree with TRBD1. Germline trimming cut 4 bases from V and 3 bases from J; bases unmatched to any gene: 8. The germline V gene has CDR1 MNHEY and CDR2 SMNVEV (reference sequence). This CDR3 region has 15 residues. This CDR3 reads CASSSGGAGNYEQYF. CDR3 sequence (DNA): TGTGCCAGCAGTTCAGGGGGCGCGGGAAACTACGAGCAGTACTTC.

This clonotype occurred many times. The chain has TRBV29-1 and TRBJ1-2, with D unclear. This CDR3 has 11 residues. Per the germline V gene, CDR1 is SQVTM and CDR2 is ANQGSEA. Trimming stripped 3 bases from V and 5 bases from J, with 7 bases between. For the CDR3, the DNA is TGCAGCGTTGAGACGGATTATGGCTACACCTTC. Translating gives CSVETDYGYTF.

This clonotype was seen at least ten times. The chain combines TRBV5-1 with TRBJ1-4; 11 nucleotides match TRBD1. From germline, CDR1 is SGHRS and CDR2 YFSETQ. Trimming took 2 bases from V and 11 from J; bases not matched to a gene: 11. This CDR3 spans 16 amino acids. The CDR3 DNA reads TGCGCCAGCAGCTTAAGACTCGGACAGGGGGCATCTAAACTGTTTTTT. Translation: CASSLRLGQGASKLFF.

This clonotype has a count of ten or more. The rearrangement uses TRBV4-1 and TRBJ2-3; possible D gene TRBD2, 5 bases. Looked up from germline, CDR1 is MGHRA and CDR2 is YSYEKL. V dropped 1 base and J dropped 6 bases, with 20 bases sitting between them. The CDR3 consists of 17 residues. The CDR3 here is CASSQVSGVWELDTQYF. The DNA for the CDR3 is TGCGCCAGCAGCCAAGTTTCCGGGGTTTGGGAGCTTGATACGCAGTATTTT.

This clonotype was seen at least ten times. This chain links TRBV29-1 with TRBJ2-1; 9 bases match TRBD2. Germline CDR1 and CDR2: SQVTM and ANQGSEA. V was clipped by 4 bases and J by 1 base; unmatched bases: 14. The CDR3 is made up of 18 amino acids. Here the CDR3 DNA reads TGCAGCGTTGTAGGCGGGAGGGTAACCCACGCGTCCTACAATGAGCAGTTCTTC. Protein: CSVVGGRVTHASYNEQFF.

This clonotype occurred many times. V is TRBV4-1 and J is TRBJ2-7, with D possibly TRBD1 on 6 matching bases. Germline V gene data show CDR1 as MGHRA and CDR2 as YSYEKL. This CDR3 is 18 amino acids long. V was shortened by 1 base and J by 1 base, with 20 bases between the two germline ends. CDR3 sequence: CASSQVGTSDSLSYEQYF. DNA for the CDR3: TGCGCCAGCAGCCAAGTGGGTACCTCGGACAGCCTTTCCTACGAGCAGTACTTC.

The chain employs TRBV7-6 and TRBJ2-7; tentative D call: TRBD1 (6 bases). The CDR3 has 13 residues. Germline lookup yields CDR1 SGHVS and CDR2 FNYEAQ. V was trimmed by 5 bases and J by 5 bases, leaving 13 bases between them. CDR3 bases: TGTGCCAGCAGCCCCAGGGCAGGGGACGAGCAGTACTTC. Translated: CASSPRAGDEQYF.

This clonotype has at least ten counts. The gene calls are TRBV27 and TRBJ1-1, with a weak D call TRBD1 (6 bases). Germline values: CDR1 MNHEY, CDR2 SMNVEV (reference sequence). The CDR3 is 13 residues long. V dropped 6 bases and J dropped 6 bases, with 14 bases sitting between them. The CDR3 sequence: CASRLNRASEAFF. DNA of the CDR3: TGTGCCAGCAGGCTTAACAGGGCTTCTGAAGCTTTCTTT.

This clonotype was seen at least ten times. The DNA of the CDR3 is TGCGCCAGCAGCTCTTACACCGAAGCCAAAAACATTCAGTACTTC. Translating it yields CASSSYTEAKNIQYF. The chain carries TRBV5-1 and TRBJ2-4; D ambiguous. Trimming pared 3 bases from V and 0 bases from J, leaving 10 bases between. Germline CDR1 and CDR2: SGHRS and YFSETQ. The CDR3 has 15 residues.

Many counts were recorded for this clonotype. V usage is TRBV29-1 and J usage is TRBJ2-1; D might be TRBD2 (6 bases). V gave up 3 bases and J gave up 2 bases, with 17 bases separating them. Germline V gene sequence: CDR1 SQVTM, CDR2 ANQGSEA. There are 16 residues in the CDR3. Here the CDR3 reads CSVDKRLAPPYNEQFF. The CDR3 nucleotides are TGCAGCGTTGATAAGAGGCTAGCGCCACCCTACAATGAGCAGTTCTTC.

At least ten counts were recorded for this clonotype. This chain connects TRBV29-1 to TRBJ1-4; 9 positions match TRBD1. CDR3 length equals 15 residues. Germline-derived CDR1 and CDR2 are SQVTM and ANQGSEA. J lost 6 bases, V lost 6 bases, and 11 bases had no gene match. CDR3 protein: CSVRVRGTGHEKLFF. Here the CDR3 DNA reads TGCAGCGTGAGGGTCCGGGGGACAGGGCATGAAAAACTGTTTTTT. Full variable domain (missing parts from reference TRBV29-1 and TRBJ1-4): SAVISQKPSRDICQRGTSLTIQCQVDSQVTMMFWYRQQPGQSLTLIATANQGSEATYESGFVIDKFPISRPNLTFSTLTVSNMSPEDSSIYLCSVRVRGTGHEKLFFGSGTQLSVL.

At least ten counts were recorded for this clonotype. The J gene is TRBJ1-2, the V gene TRBV4-1; D unclear. V gave up 5 bases and J gave up 9 bases, with 16 bases separating them. This CDR3 is 13 amino acids long. Germline loops: CDR1 MGHRA, CDR2 YSYEKL. The CDR3 DNA is TGCGCCAGCAGCAAGCCCAGTCGGGAGAGCTACACCTTC. It yields the protein CASSKPSRESYTF.

This clonotype was recorded at least ten times. The chain recombines TRBV2 with TRBJ1-4, with TRBD1 matching 10 bases. With V trimmed by 4 bases and J by 10 bases, 9 bases remained unmatched. The CDR3 length is 15 residues. CDR1 and CDR2 from the germline V gene are SNHLY and FYNNEI. CDR3 loop: CASSASGTGVVKLFF. The CDR3 DNA is TGTGCCAGCAGTGCAAGCGGGACAGGGGTTGTAAAACTGTTTTTT.

There are a few counts of this clonotype. The chain carries TRBV28 and TRBJ2-3; 8 nucleotides agree with TRBD1. In germline, CDR1 is MDHEN, CDR2 SYDVKM. V shed 3 bases, J shed 1 base, and the junction held 6 bases outside the gene matches. The CDR3 extends over 16 amino acids. In nucleotides, the CDR3 is TGTGCCAGCAGTTTTCAGGGACAGGCCGGCACAGATACGCAGTATTTT. It yields the protein CASSFQGQAGTDTQYF.

This clonotype was detected ten times or more. The rearrangement joins TRBV29-1 to TRBJ1-2; D might be TRBD1 (6 bases). This CDR3 is built from 13 residues. Germline CDR1 is SQVTM and CDR2 is ANQGSEA. V was clipped by 2 bases and J by 3 bases, with 10 bases between them. The CDR3 DNA sequence: TGCAGCGTTGAATGGGGGCGCGACTATGGCTACACCTTC. Translating gives CSVEWGRDYGYTF.

This clonotype was picked up many times. The V and J genes are TRBV3-1 and TRBJ1-3; 7 nucleotides line up with TRBD1. V lost 2 bases, J lost 15 bases, and 7 bases stayed unmatched. Germline lookup yields CDR1 LGHDT and CDR2 YNNKEL (reference sequence). This CDR3 contains 12 residues. As DNA, the CDR3 is TGTGCCAGCAGCCAATCTGACAGGGAGCGATATTTT. Translation gives CASSQSDRERYF.

The gene calls are TRBV24-1 and TRBJ1-1; D is unclear. V was clipped by 1 base and J by 10 bases, with 9 bases between them. This CDR3 has 12 residues. From germline, CDR1 is KGHDR and CDR2 SFDVKD. CDR3 nucleotides: TGTGCCACCAGTGATTTTCGGGGTAGAGCTTTCTTT. As protein: CATSDFRGRAFF.

This clonotype was observed many times. Written as DNA, the CDR3 is TGCGCCAGCAGCCAAGAGGCTAGCGGGAGCTACGAGCAGTACTTC. Translation: CASSQEASGSYEQYF. The V gene is TRBV4-3, the J gene TRBJ2-7; 10 bases map to TRBD2. J lost 3 bases, V lost 0 bases, and 2 bases had no gene match. The CDR3 contains 15 residues. CDR1 and CDR2 from the germline V gene are LGHNA and YSLEER.